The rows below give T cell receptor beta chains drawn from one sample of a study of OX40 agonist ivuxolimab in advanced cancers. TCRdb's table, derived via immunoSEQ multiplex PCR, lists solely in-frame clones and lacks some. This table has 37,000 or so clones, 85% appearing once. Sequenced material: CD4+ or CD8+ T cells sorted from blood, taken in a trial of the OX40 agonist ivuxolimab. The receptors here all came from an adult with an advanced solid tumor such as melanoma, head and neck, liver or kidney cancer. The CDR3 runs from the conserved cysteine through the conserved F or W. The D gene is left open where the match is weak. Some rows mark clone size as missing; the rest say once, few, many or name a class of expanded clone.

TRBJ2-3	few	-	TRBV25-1	TGTGCCAGCAGTGATCCTGTGACAGGCAAAGACACAGATACGCAGTATTTT	CASSDPVTGKDTDTQYF
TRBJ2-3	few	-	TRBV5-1	TGCGCCAGCAGCTTGTCGGGAGATTTGGGCACAGATACGCAGTATTTT	CASSLSGDLGTDTQYF
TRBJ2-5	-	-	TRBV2	TGTGCCTCCCGGGTCTCTGGGGGAGAGACCCAGTACTTC	CASRVSGGETQYF
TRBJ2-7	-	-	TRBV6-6	TGTGCCAGCAGTTACGATACGGAGGAGCAGTACTTC	CASSYDTEEQYF
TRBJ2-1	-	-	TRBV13	TGTGCCAGCACTCGGGACACCACCTACAATGAGCAGTTCTTC	CASTRDTTYNEQFF
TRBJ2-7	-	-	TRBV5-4	TGTGCCAGCAGCTTGGTCCCCCGGCTGGCCCACGAGCAGTACTTC	CASSLVPRLAHEQYF
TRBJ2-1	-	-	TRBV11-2	TGTGCCAGCAGCTTAGTTGAGGGGGGGCAGTTCTTC	CASSLVEGGQFF
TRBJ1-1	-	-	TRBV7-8	TGTGCCAGCAGCTTAGCGCCAGGGAACACTGAAGCTTTCTTT	CASSLAPGNTEAFF
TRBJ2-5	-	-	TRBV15	TGTGCCACCAGCAGAACCCCCCTAGCCTTCGATCAAGAGACCCAGTACTTC	CATSRTPLAFDQETQYF
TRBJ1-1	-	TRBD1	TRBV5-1	TGCGCCAGCAGCTCCGGACAGGGCGGTGAAGCTTTCTTT	CASSSGQGGEAFF
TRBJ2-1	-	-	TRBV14	TGTGCCAGCAGCCAAGTCCCTTTTCGGTTTGATGAGCAGTTCTTC	CASSQVPFRFDEQFF
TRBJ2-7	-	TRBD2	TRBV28	TGTGCCAGCAGTTTATTTCGTGGGACAGGTCCAGCGGGGGGGATCTACGAGCAGTACTTC	CASSLFRGTGPAGGIYEQYF
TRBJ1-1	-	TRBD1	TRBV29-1	TGCAGCGTGAGGGACAGGGTGAACACTGAAGCTTTCTTT	CSVRDRVNTEAFF
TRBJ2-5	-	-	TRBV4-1	TGCGCCAGCAGCCCACCCCCAGGGGTAAATCAAGAGACCCAGTACTTC	CASSPPPGVNQETQYF